This entry lists 10 T cell receptor beta chains sequenced from one sample in a study of control samples from healthy donors and cancer patients (dated by TCRdb to 2018 to 2021). The protocol used for the library was the immunoSEQ multiplex PCR assay. TCRdb retrieved this table from immuneACCESS and kept in-frame rearrangements only. Not all clones are present; in checked studies, unresolved V genes account for under half, and no reason is known for the remainder. Counted in this sample were some 40,000 clones; around 83% of them appeared once. The ten most abundant clones make up approximately 21% of the sample. Source material: PBMCs. These receptors were taken from a woman aged 55-69 years with lung cancer.

By frequency in the sample, this clone is medium-sized. The V call is TRBV6-5, the J call TRBJ2-7, with D tentatively TRBD2 (7 bases). The CDR3 is made up of 14 amino acids. Germline values: CDR1 MNHEY, CDR2 SVGAGI. Trimming took off 6 bases at V and 3 bases at J, with 15 bases between the two ends. This CDR3 reads CASSDGGTHYEQYF. The CDR3 DNA is TGTGCCAGCAGCGACGGGGGGACACACTACGAGCAGTACTTC.

This sequence joins TRBV5-1 and TRBJ1-4; D not certain. The CDR3 length is 13 residues. Germline V gene lookup returns CDR1 SGHRS and CDR2 YFSETQ. V was trimmed by 4 bases and J by 6 bases, leaving 10 bases between them. This CDR3 reads CASSPGQHEKLFF. In DNA form, the CDR3 reads TGCGCCAGCAGCCCCGGCCAGCATGAAAAACTGTTTTTT.

This rearrangement joins TRBV4-3 to TRBJ1-1, with D maybe TRBD1 (6 bases). There are 13 residues in the CDR3. Germline CDR1 LGHNA, CDR2 YSLEER. V dropped 1 base and J dropped 7 bases, with 10 bases sitting between them. CDR3 coding DNA: TGCGCCAGCAGCCAAGGGGGGGCGGGTGAAGCTTTCTTT. Its protein is CASSQGGAGEAFF.

V is TRBV10-3 and J is TRBJ2-1, with TRBD2 matching over 9 bases. The CDR3 runs to 15 residues. The junction had 5 bases not matched to a gene; V was cut back by 0 bases and J by 8 bases. Germline CDR1 reads ENHRY; CDR2 reads SYGVKD. CDR3 protein: CAISESLAGEDEQFF. Here the CDR3 DNA reads TGTGCCATCAGTGAGTCGTTAGCGGGAGAAGATGAGCAGTTCTTC.

This clone was observed a few times. The chain employs TRBV18 and TRBJ2-5; no clear D. In germline, CDR1 is KGHSH, CDR2 LQKENI. V was cut by 3 bases and J by 1 base, with 9 bases left in between. There are 14 residues in the CDR3. CDR3 DNA: TGTGCCAGCTCACCTCCGACAATCCAAGAGACCCAGTACTTC. This encodes CASSPPTIQETQYF.

This CDR3 reads CASSYGGMNTEAFF. CDR3 DNA sequence: TGTGCCAGCAGTTACGGCGGTATGAACACTGAAGCTTTCTTT. V is TRBV6-5 and J is TRBJ1-1; D is undetermined. V dropped 2 bases and J dropped 0 bases, with 7 bases sitting between them. The CDR3 is 14 residues long. Germline V CDR1 and CDR2: MNHEY, SVGAGI.

The V gene is TRBV10-3, the J gene TRBJ2-1; perhaps TRBD2 as D (6 bases). Germline CDR1 reads ENHRY; CDR2 reads SYGVKD. The CDR3 runs 11 residues. Between the trimmed V and J ends, which lost 7 bases and 8 bases, there was a span of 9 bases. The CDR3 loop reads CAITSGDEQFF. CDR3 DNA sequence: TGTGCCATCACCTCGGGGGATGAGCAGTTCTTC.

The genes are TRBV19 and TRBJ1-2, with D unresolved. Per germline, CDR1 LNHDA and CDR2 SQIVND (reference sequence). Trimming took off 0 bases at V and 8 bases at J, with 7 bases between the two ends. The CDR3 loop spans 12 amino acids. This CDR3 is CASSIELGGYTF. DNA for the CDR3: TGTGCCAGTAGTATAGAGCTCGGCGGCTACACCTTC.

The rearrangement links TRBV5-6 to TRBJ1-2; D ambiguous. CDR3 length: 13 amino acids. Germline CDR1 SGHDT, CDR2 YYEEEE. V was trimmed by 7 bases and J by 8 bases, leaving 18 bases between them. The CDR3 loop is CASFKRITSGYTF. DNA for the CDR3: TGTGCCAGCTTCAAGAGGATCACCTCGGGCTACACCTTC.

This clone was observed a single time. The rearrangement joins TRBV27 to TRBJ1-5; 7 bases are shared with TRBD1. CDR3 size: 12 residues. Trimming removed 6 bases from V and 11 bases from J; junction bases left unmatched: 7. CDR1 is MNHEY, CDR2 SMNVEV, per germline (reference sequence). The CDR3 region has the DNA TGTGCCAGCAGGACAGGGCCCGGGGCCCAGCATTTT. It translates to CASRTGPGAQHF.